The T cell receptor beta chain described here comes from a study of cytomegalovirus exposure and HLA in healthy donors. Broader study findings: DRB1 had the most TCR associations and HLA-C the fewest, a later analysis found, with rates varying by HLA locus. A later analysis by the authors found several of the most significant clusters apparently linked to common viral pathogens.

PCR involved 60 Vbeta and 13 Jbeta primers. Sequencing was performed with immunoSEQ multiplex PCR; in TCRdb, only in-frame clones are kept and a portion is missing. This sample carries approximately 150,000 clones, approximately 78% of them seen once, and the ten largest clones take 2% to 2.5%. Germline values: CDR1 SQVTM, CDR2 ANQGSEA. Trimming took 7 bases from V and 1 from J, leaving 8 bases between them. The CDR3 has 13 residues. In regard to this clone: The antigen is unknown.

The rearrangement joins TRBV29-1 to TRBJ1-6, with D perhaps matching TRBD1 (5 bases). The sequenced sample consisted of PBMCs. This receptor was taken from a human donor in good health. This CDR3 reads CSARASYNSPLHF. CDR3 coding DNA: TGCAGCGCCAGGGCTTCCTATAATTCACCCCTCCACTTT.